This record concerns one TCR beta chain sequence. Its target is not known. This sample is drawn from a study of T cell responses to AZD1222 COVID-19 vaccine. Trimming took 6 bases from V and 3 from J, leaving 9 bases between them. Germline lookup yields CDR1 MNHEY and CDR2 SVGAGI. The CDR3 is 14 amino acids. Study-level findings and limits: Of spike-specific TCRs, nearly half reportedly target regions left unmutated in variants. The span of vaccine-associated CD4 TCRs extended across spike, with dominance at 160-218 and 743-854. Spike-specific TCR breadth rose after two AZD1222 doses, and depth rose as well. There were mostly white British donors and more females than males, and clonal diversity was possibly underestimated.

The table came from immunoSEQ multiplex PCR; TCRdb's copy has only in-frame clones and leaves some out. This sample has approximately 130,000 clones; approximately 90% occur once, and the top ten carry roughly a tenth. Sample: peripheral blood, taken 28 days after the second AZD1222 dose. The clonotype was recovered from an adult who received the AZD1222 COVID-19 vaccine. This chain links TRBV6-5 with TRBJ2-6; the D gene is possibly TRBD1 (5 bases). The chain's CDR3 is CASRPGIGANVLTF. CDR3 bases: TGTGCCAGCAGGCCAGGGATTGGGGCCAACGTCCTGACTTTC.